The 14 T cell receptor beta chains below all came from one sample that was sequenced in a study of CD8+CD57+ T cells in acquired aplastic anemia (dated by TCRdb to the late 2010s). Patients chosen for sequencing had shown expansion of CD8+CD57+ cells by flow cytometry. The listed sequencing device is Illumina HiSeq 2000. Genomic DNA was used as template for profiling of TCR beta VDJ combinations and CDR3 sequences. The raw public data were reprocessed by TCRdb itself: fastp quality trimming at Q25, MiXCR clonotype calling, in-frame beta chains only. CDR3 protein duplicates are merged, each entry listing the most common genes and DNA. The sample table holds around 200,000 distinct CDR3 sequences, of which around 50% were seen once. 15% to 20% of the sample rests with the top ten. The sample taken for sequencing was sorted CD4+, CD8+, or CD8+CD57+ T cells (not recorded which) from PBMCs. Receptors originate from a human donor with aplastic anemia.

This clonotype appeared many times. V gene TRBV7-8 combines with J gene TRBJ1-1, with D perhaps TRBD1 (5 bases). Looked up from germline, CDR1 is SGHVS and CDR2 is FQNEAQ. This CDR3 region has 15 residues. V was cut by 0 bases and J by 1 base, with 9 bases left in between. The CDR3 loop is CASSLAYGQNTEAFF. The CDR3 nucleotides read TGTGCCAGCAGCTTAGCCTACGGACAGAACACTGAAGCTTTCTTT. The entire variable domain, with the rest obtained from reference TRBV7-8 and TRBJ1-1, is as follows: GAGVSQSPRYKVAKRGQDVALRCDPISGHVSLFWYQQALGQGPEFLTYFQNEAQLDKSGLPSDRFFAERPEGSVSTLKIQRTQQEDSAVYLCASSLAYGQNTEAFFGQGTRLTVV.

This clonotype occurred many times. The rearrangement joins TRBV7-8 to TRBJ1-6; possible D gene TRBD1, 5 bases. CDR3 size: 13 residues. The germline V and J ends were trimmed by 5 bases and 8 bases, with 10 bases remaining between them. Germline V gives CDR1 SGHVS, CDR2 FQNEAQ. Here the CDR3 reads CASSPGTDSPLHF. CDR3 bases: TGTGCCAGCAGCCCAGGGACGGATTCACCCCTCCACTTT. The complete variable domain, with remaining parts taken from reference TRBV7-8 and TRBJ1-6, reads GAGVSQSPRYKVAKRGQDVALRCDPISGHVSLFWYQQALGQGPEFLTYFQNEAQLDKSGLPSDRFFAERPEGSVSTLKIQRTQQEDSAVYLCASSPGTDSPLHFGNGTRLTVT.

This clonotype was detected many times. The chain employs TRBV7-8 and TRBJ2-5; 9 bases agree with TRBD2. The germline CDR1 and CDR2 sequences are SGHVS and FQNEAQ. The CDR3 consists of 16 residues. After removal of 1 base from V and 0 bases from J, the junction contained 3 bases not matched to a gene. CDR3: CASSLDSGGNQETQYF. Here the CDR3 DNA reads TGTGCCAGCAGCTTAGATAGCGGGGGCAACCAAGAGACCCAGTACTTC.

This clonotype was observed at least ten times. The chain is built from TRBV5-5 and TRBJ1-1; D is ambiguous. The CDR3 runs to 13 residues. Looked up from germline, CDR1 is SGHKS and CDR2 is YYEKEE (reference sequence). V lost 3 bases and J 6 bases, leaving 12 bases between the germline ends. CDR3 amino acids: CASSWQSTPEAFF. The DNA for the CDR3 is TGTGCCAGCAGCTGGCAGTCCACCCCTGAAGCTTTCTTT. Supplemented by reference TRBV5-5 and TRBJ1-1, the full variable domain reads DAGVTQSPTHLIKTRGQQVTLRCSPISGHKSVSWYQQVLGQGPQFIFQYYEKEERGRGNFPDRFSARQFPNYSSELNVNALLLGDSALYLCASSWQSTPEAFFGQGTRLTVV.

This clonotype showed up many times. The junction departs from the called germline gene at one end, perhaps through a read error. The chain couples TRBV7-3 to TRBJ1-1, with no clear D. Germline V gene sequence: CDR1 SGHTA, CDR2 FQGTGA. The CDR3 has 13 residues. The CDR3 DNA sequence: TGTGCCACCAGCGTACAGAGGAACACTGAAGCTTTCTTT. Protein sequence: CATSVQRNTEAFF.

On this clonotype: This may arise from a read error, as a much more abundant clone is one base away. The chain is built from TRBV11-2 and TRBJ2-2; D is uncertain. CDR3 size: 11 residues. V was trimmed by 6 bases and J by 10 bases, leaving 9 bases between them. Germline-derived CDR1 and CDR2 are SGHAT and FQNNGV. The CDR3 sequence: CASSFREELFF. The CDR3 DNA is TGTGCCAGCAGTTTCCGAGAGGAGCTGTTTTTT. Full variable domain (rest looked up from reference TRBV11-2 and TRBJ2-2): EAGVAQSPRYKIIEKRQSVAFWCNPISGHATLYWYQQILGQGPKLLIQFQNNGVVDDSQLPKDRFSAERLKGVDSTLKIQPAKLEDSAVYLCASSFREELFFGEGSRLTVL.

This clonotype was detected many times. The chain employs TRBV11-1 and TRBJ1-1; no clear D. The CDR3 has 14 residues. Trimming stripped 2 bases from V and 1 base from J, with 8 bases between. Germline V gives CDR1 SGHAT, CDR2 FQDESV (reference sequence). The CDR3 bases are TGTGCCAGCAGCTTAACCCTTGGGAACACTGAAGCTTTCTTT. It translates to CASSLTLGNTEAFF.

The table lists this clonotype with a few counts. With a much larger clone just one base away, this may be a read error. The chain links TRBV10-1 to TRBJ2-2, with D possibly being TRBD1 or TRBD2 (5 bases each). CDR3 length: 13 residues. Per the germline V gene, CDR1 is WNHNN and CDR2 is SYGVQD (reference sequence). The CDR3 region has the DNA TGCGCCAGCTCCCGGGGTGGGACCGGGAAGCTGTTTTTT. This translates into CASSRGGTGKLFF.

The rearrangement uses TRBV19 and TRBJ2-1, with 8 bases aligning to TRBD2. CDR1 is LNHDA and CDR2 is SQIVND in the germline V gene (reference sequence). The CDR3 length is 16 residues. The J segment lost 0 bases and the V segment lost 5 bases, leaving 6 bases of the junction unmatched. The CDR3 loop reads CASSSLGLASYNEQFF. CDR3 in DNA: TGTGCCAGTAGTTCCCTCGGACTAGCCTCCTACAATGAGCAGTTCTTC.

This chain uses TRBV7-2 with TRBJ2-7, with D possibly TRBD1 on 6 matching bases. The CDR3 totals 15 residues. Germline V gives CDR1 SGHTA, CDR2 FQGNSA. V was pared by 4 bases and J by 4 bases, with 17 bases between. CDR3 loop: CASSSTGRTPYEQYF. CDR3 in DNA: TGTGCCAGCAGCTCCACAGGGCGAACGCCGTACGAGCAGTACTTC.

This clonotype showed up many times. J is TRBJ1-4 and V is TRBV10-2; 8 bases align to TRBD1. With V trimmed by 6 bases and J by 4 bases, 4 bases remained unmatched. The CDR3 runs to 14 residues. CDR1 and CDR2 from the germline V gene are WSHSY and SAAADI. CDR3 region: CASRGQGGNEKLFF. The DNA for the CDR3 is TGCGCCAGCAGAGGACAGGGTGGTAATGAAAAACTGTTTTTT.

CDR3 protein: CASSHSAEETQYF. The CDR3 bases are TGTGCCAGCAGCCACTCGGCAGAAGAGACCCAGTACTTC. The chain employs TRBV7-3 and TRBJ2-5; D uncertain. V was clipped by 5 bases and J by 3 bases, with 10 bases between them. The CDR3 is 13 residues long. The germline V gene encodes CDR1 SGHTA and CDR2 FQGTGA.

The V and J genes are TRBV20-1 and TRBJ2-7, with TRBD2 matching 10 bases. The CDR3 has 14 amino acids. V dropped 6 bases and J dropped 7; count of bases not matched to a gene: 12. Germline V gene sequence: CDR1 DFQATT, CDR2 SNEGSKA (reference sequence). The CDR3: CSAHGGSGGEEQYF. The CDR3 bases are TGCAGTGCCCACGGGGGCAGCGGGGGGGAAGAGCAGTACTTC.

This clonotype was observed at least ten times. The rearrangement joins TRBV5-1 to TRBJ2-1; D perhaps matches TRBD2 (5 bases). The CDR3 consists of 14 residues. V shed 4 bases and J shed 6 bases, with 14 bases lying between them. Germline V lookup: CDR1 SGHRS, CDR2 YFSETQ. CDR3 protein: CASSLDGRGNEQFF. As DNA, the CDR3 is TGCGCCAGCAGCCTGGACGGCCGGGGCAATGAGCAGTTCTTC. The full variable domain, completed using reference TRBV5-1 and TRBJ2-1, is KAGVTQTPRYLIKTRGQQVTLSCSPISGHRSVSWYQQTPGQGLQFLFEYFSETQRNKGNFPGRFSGRQFSNSRSEMNVSTLELGDSALYLCASSLDGRGNEQFFGPGTRLTVL.